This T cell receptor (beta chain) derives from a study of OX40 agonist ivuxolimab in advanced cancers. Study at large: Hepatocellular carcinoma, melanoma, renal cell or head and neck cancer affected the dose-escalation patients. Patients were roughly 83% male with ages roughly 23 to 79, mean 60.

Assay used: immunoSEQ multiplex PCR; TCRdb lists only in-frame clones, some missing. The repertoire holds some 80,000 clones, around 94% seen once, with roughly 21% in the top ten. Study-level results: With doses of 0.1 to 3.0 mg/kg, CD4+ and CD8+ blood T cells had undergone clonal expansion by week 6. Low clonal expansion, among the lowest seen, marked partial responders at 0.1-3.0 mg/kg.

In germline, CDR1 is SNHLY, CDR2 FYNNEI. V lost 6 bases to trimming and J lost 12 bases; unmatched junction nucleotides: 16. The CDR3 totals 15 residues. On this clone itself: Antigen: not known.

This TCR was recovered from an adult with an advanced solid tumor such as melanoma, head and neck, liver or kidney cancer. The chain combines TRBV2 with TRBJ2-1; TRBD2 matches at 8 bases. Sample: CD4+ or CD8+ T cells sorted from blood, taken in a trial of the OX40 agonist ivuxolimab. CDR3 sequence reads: CASSSGGAMYFMQFF. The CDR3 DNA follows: TGTGCCAGCAGCTCCGGGGGGGCCATGTACTTTATGCAGTTCTTC.